This note documents a single T cell receptor (beta chain) sequence. This clonotype is large (0.1 to 1%) in its sample. Its antigen target is currently unknown. No much larger clone exists at a distance of one base, and base qualities are not known. The data were produced on an Illumina MiSeq. Starting from the raw public reads, TCRdb applied fastp trimming at Q25, assembled clones with MiXCR and retained in-frame beta chains. Each record represents a unique CDR3 protein, reported with the most common genes and DNA among its rows. This sample gives 3,000 to 4,000 distinct CDR3 sequences in total; around 21% of them show up just once. The ten largest clones add up to under 5% of the sample. This sample is part of a study of liver allograft versus peripheral blood T cells (dated by TCRdb to 2018 to 2021). With regard to the full study: The study compared the T cell receptor repertoires present in transplanted livers with the repertoires present in the peripheral blood of liver transplant recipients. What the work shows at the level of the full study, not this receptor alone: The T cell receptor repertoires within liver allografts were reported to be different from the T cell receptor repertoires detected in peripheral blood.

The CDR3 sequence holds 15 residues, the cysteine and phenylalanine included. Only CDR3 DNA remains: 45 bases, in frame from the first base. The germline V gene specifies ENHRY as CDR1 and SYGVKD as CDR2. V loses 3 bases, J loses 2 bases, and the germline ends lie 10 bases apart. This TCR derives from a human patient who had a liver transplant. After a transplant, the graft donor may have provided part of the T cells. The rearrangement combines TRBV10-3 with TRBJ1-4; tentative D gene TRBD1, with 5 bases matching. The DNA sequence follows: TGTGCCATCAGTGATTTGGGGGTCACTAATGAAAAACTGTTTTTT. Protein translation: CAISDLGVTNEKLFF.